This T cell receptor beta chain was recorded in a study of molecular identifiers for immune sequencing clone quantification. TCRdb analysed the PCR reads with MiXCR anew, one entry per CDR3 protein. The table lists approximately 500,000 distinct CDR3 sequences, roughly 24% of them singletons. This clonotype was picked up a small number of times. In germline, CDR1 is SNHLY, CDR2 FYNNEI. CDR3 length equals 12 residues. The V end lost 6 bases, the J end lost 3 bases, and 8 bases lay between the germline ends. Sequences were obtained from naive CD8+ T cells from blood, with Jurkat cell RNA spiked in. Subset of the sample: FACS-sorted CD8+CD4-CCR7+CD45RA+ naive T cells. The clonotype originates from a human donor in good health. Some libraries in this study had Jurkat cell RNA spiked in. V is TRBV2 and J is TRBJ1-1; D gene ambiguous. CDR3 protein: CASREGHTEAFF. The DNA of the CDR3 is TGTGCCAGCAGGGAGGGCCACACTGAAGCTTTCTTT.